This T cell receptor beta chain emerged from a study of chemoradiotherapy in HPV16-positive cancers. On this clone itself: What it binds is unknown.

Here immunoSEQ multiplex PCR was the method, and the copy in TCRdb shows in-frame clones only, minus some. The table lists around 68,000 clones, approximately 91% of them singletons. The CDR3 length is 13 residues. CDR1 and CDR2 (germline): MNHNY, SVGAGI (reference sequence). Trimming shortened V by 8 bases and J by 1 base, and 11 bases separated the two germline ends. General study findings and limits: Non-HPV-specific T cells did not expand in tumors during treatment, whereas candidate HPV-specific clones and E7-related motifs did. HPV-specific T cells were functionally defined from only a couple of HPV16-positive patients. HPV-responsive T-cell expansion during chemoradiotherapy was linked to improved recurrence-free survival in HPV16-positive patients.

This clonotype was obtained from a human donor with HPV-associated anogenital cancer. V is TRBV6-6 and J is TRBJ1-1, with D possibly TRBD1 on 6 matching bases. Material: blood, obtained from a patient who underwent chemoradiotherapy. The CDR3 DNA is TGTGCCAGCGGTCCGACAGGGAACACTGAAGCTTTCTTT. Its translation is CASGPTGNTEAFF.